The 2 T cell receptor beta chains presented below share a single source sample, sequenced in a study of metastatic and nonmetastatic thyroid tumors. From the PCR reads, TCRdb re-called clones with MiXCR. The repertoire holds some 22,000 clones, with around 20% as singletons. Thyroid surgery was performed in patients who had received no treatment beforehand. The sequencing input was blood. Receptors were obtained from a male donor with papillary thyroid cancer or a benign thyroid nodule (not recorded which). Some clones in this sample may be carry-over from other donors' samples.

The chain combines TRBV18 with TRBJ2-3; weak D call: TRBD2 (6 bases). V gave up 8 bases and J gave up 3 bases, with 15 bases separating them. The CDR3 has 14 residues. Germline values: CDR1 KGHSH, CDR2 LQKENI. The CDR3 region has the DNA TGTGCCAGCCCCCCTATGGGGAGGACAGATACGCAGTATTTT. It encodes CASPPMGRTDTQYF.

Comment on this clone: This may arise from a read error, as a much more abundant clone is one base away. The chain is built from TRBV7-9 and TRBJ2-5; no reliable D call. Germline V gene sequence: CDR1 SEHNR, CDR2 FQNEAQ (reference sequence). The CDR3 is made up of 12 amino acids. CDR3 nucleotide sequence: TGTGCCAGCATCTTAGACATGGAGACCCAGTACTTC. It is translated as CASILDMETQYF.